The following is a T cell receptor beta chain sequence with its context. This entry is derived from a study of shared clonotypes between healthy human individuals. Study-wide context: For every donor, three CD4 naive, three CD4 memory, two CD8 naive and one CD8 memory plates were used.

CDR1 SGHTA and CDR2 FQGNSA come from the germline V gene. Trimming took 5 bases from V and 6 from J; bases not matched to a gene: 7. CDR3 length equals 14 residues. At deep level, the assay was performed. Some clones are missing from TCRdb's copy, which holds only in-frame ones; the method was immunoSEQ multiplex PCR. This table holds 2 million to 2.5 million clones, about 95% found once. The chain is built from TRBV7-2 and TRBJ2-1, with 7 positions matching TRBD2. The source of this sequence is a man younger than 35 in good health. Sequencing was performed on naive CD4+ T cells sorted from blood. Specified subset: CD45RA+ positively selected. The CDR3 loop is CASSRGDWPNEQFF. The CDR3 DNA sequence: TGTGCCAGCAGCCGGGGGGACTGGCCCAATGAGCAGTTCTTC. The full variable domain, completed using reference TRBV7-2 and TRBJ2-1, is GAGVSQSPSNKVTEKGKDVELRCDPISGHTALYWYRQSLGQGLEFLIYFQGNSAPDKSGLPSDRFSAERTGGSVSTLTIQRTQQEDSAVYLCASSRGDWPNEQFFGPGTRLTVL.